This T cell receptor (beta chain) appears in the sequencing data of a study of blood T cell repertoires in COVID-19. As for the study in general: Acute and convalescent COVID-19 specimens originated in the United States, Italy and Spain. The analysed material was cDNA or gDNA that came from T cells, B-cell-depleted T cells, or PBMCs.

Per the authors' pipeline: Estimation of nucleated cell counts was performed using reference gene primer amplification. Profiling relied on immunoSEQ multiplex PCR, and the TCRdb table lists in-frame clones only, not all of them. V and J calls and clone size are copied from that table; D and trimming were computed from the DNA. This table holds about 270,000 clones, roughly 85% found once. The sequence was obtained from a woman aged 45-59 years who had recovered from COVID-19. Sequenced input: peripheral blood.

The CDR3 sequence: CASSRGTGLYEQYF. CDR3 coding DNA: TGCGCCAGCAGCCGGGGGACAGGCCTCTACGAGCAGTACTTC. The gene calls are TRBV4-3 and TRBJ2-7; 8 bases agree with TRBD1. V was clipped by 4 bases and J by 3 bases; unmatched bases: 5. Germline CDR1 reads LGHNA; CDR2 reads YSLEER. This CDR3 comprises 14 residues.